The 10 T cell receptor beta chains in this list originate from one sample, sequenced in a study of control samples from healthy donors and cancer patients. Profiling relied on immunoSEQ multiplex PCR, and the TCRdb table lists in-frame clones only, not all of them. The table has under 80,000 clones, over 85% seen once. Source material: PBMCs. These TCRs come from a middle-aged woman with lung cancer.

This chain uses TRBV7-9 with TRBJ1-6; D uncertain. CDR3 size: 14 residues. The V end was cut by 1 base, the J end by 8 bases, with 9 bases between. The germline V gene has CDR1 SEHNR and CDR2 FQNEAQ (reference sequence). The CDR3 loop is CASSLDGIDSPLHF. CDR3 DNA: TGTGCCAGCAGCTTAGACGGGATTGATTCACCCCTCCACTTT. Filled out from reference TRBV7-9 and TRBJ1-6, the complete variable domain reads DTGVSQNPRHKITKRGQNVTFRCDPISEHNRLYWYRQTLGQGPEFLTYFQNEAQLEKSRLLSDRFSAERPKGSFSTLEIQRTEQGDSAMYLCASSLDGIDSPLHFGNGTRLTVT.

The CDR3 here is CASSEDRVGNQPQHF. As DNA, the CDR3 is TGTGCCAGCAGCGAGGACAGGGTGGGCAATCAGCCCCAGCATTTT. The rearrangement joins TRBV6-6 to TRBJ1-5, with 8 nucleotides matching TRBD1. After removal of 6 bases from V and 2 bases from J, the junction contained 6 bases not matched to a gene. The CDR3 covers 15 residues. CDR1 is MNHNY and CDR2 is SVGAGI in the germline V gene (reference sequence).

The chain uses TRBV20-1 and TRBJ2-3, with 16 bases identical to TRBD2. The germline CDR1 and CDR2 sequences are DFQATT and SNEGSKA (reference sequence). The CDR3 has 18 residues. Trimming removed 3 bases from V and 5 bases from J; junction bases left unmatched: 11. CDR3 in DNA: TGCAGTGCTAGTGATTCCGGGACTAGCGGGGGGGCAAGAGATACGCAGTATTTT. This translates into CSASDSGTSGGARDTQYF.

The rearrangement uses TRBV27 and TRBJ1-3; no firm D call. The CDR3 covers 14 residues. V shed 0 bases and J shed 3 bases, with 6 bases lying between them. The germline gives CDR1 MNHEY, CDR2 SMNVEV (reference sequence). The CDR3 loop reads CASSLSSVGNTIYF. For the CDR3, the DNA is TGTGCCAGCAGTTTATCGTCAGTTGGAAACACCATATATTTT.

The chain combines TRBV4-1 with TRBJ1-2, with D possibly TRBD1 on 6 matching bases. Trimming pared 4 bases from V and 2 bases from J, leaving 11 bases between. Germline values: CDR1 MGHRA, CDR2 YSYEKL. This CDR3 has 14 residues. The CDR3 is CASSPNGGNYGYTF. In DNA, the CDR3 is TGCGCCAGCAGCCCGAATGGGGGCAACTATGGCTACACCTTC.

The V call is TRBV7-3, the J call TRBJ1-1; D not resolved. Trimming removed 5 bases from V and 4 bases from J, with 14 bases in between. CDR1 and CDR2 (germline): SGHTA, FQGTGA. The CDR3 totals 14 residues. The CDR3 is CASSPIGGGTEAFF. The CDR3 bases are TGTGCCAGCAGCCCTATTGGTGGTGGCACTGAAGCTTTCTTT.

The J gene is TRBJ1-5, the V gene TRBV3-1 (or the pseudogene TRBV3-2); D is ambiguous. Germline-derived CDR1 and CDR2 are LGHDT and YNNKEL (reference sequence). The CDR3 extends over 14 amino acids. The V end was cut by 5 bases, the J end by 1 base, with 9 bases between. CDR3 nucleotides: TGTGCCAGCAGCATAGGCGGCAGCAATCAGCCCCAGCATTTT. This codes for CASSIGGSNQPQHF.

The chain combines TRBV6-5 with TRBJ1-1; perhaps TRBD1 as D (5 bases). V was shortened by 10 bases and J by 1 base, with 16 bases between the two germline ends. This CDR3 spans 14 amino acids. Germline V gene data show CDR1 as MNHEY and CDR2 as SVGAGI. In nucleotides, the CDR3 is TGTGCCACCGGGACGGTTATCCGGAACACTGAAGCTTTCTTT. Translated, it gives CATGTVIRNTEAFF.

The chain combines TRBV5-4 with TRBJ1-2; perhaps TRBD1 as D (5 bases). The CDR3 length is 14 residues. Germline CDR1 SGHNT, CDR2 YYREEE (reference sequence). V was shortened by 2 bases and J by 5 bases, with 13 bases between the two germline ends. Here the CDR3 reads CASSLTQVIYGYTF. The CDR3 DNA reads as TGTGCCAGCAGCTTAACACAGGTGATTTATGGCTACACCTTC.

Here the CDR3 DNA reads TGTGCCAGCAGCCCGGGAGGGCGGGCCGGGGAGCTGTTTTTT. Its protein is CASSPGGRAGELFF. V usage is TRBV3-1 (or the pseudogene TRBV3-2) and J usage is TRBJ2-2; TRBD2 aligns across 8 bases. The V gene end was trimmed by 4 bases and the J gene end by 6 bases; junction bases not matched to a gene: 4. This CDR3 has 14 residues. Germline CDR1 reads LGHDT; CDR2 reads YNNKEL (reference sequence).